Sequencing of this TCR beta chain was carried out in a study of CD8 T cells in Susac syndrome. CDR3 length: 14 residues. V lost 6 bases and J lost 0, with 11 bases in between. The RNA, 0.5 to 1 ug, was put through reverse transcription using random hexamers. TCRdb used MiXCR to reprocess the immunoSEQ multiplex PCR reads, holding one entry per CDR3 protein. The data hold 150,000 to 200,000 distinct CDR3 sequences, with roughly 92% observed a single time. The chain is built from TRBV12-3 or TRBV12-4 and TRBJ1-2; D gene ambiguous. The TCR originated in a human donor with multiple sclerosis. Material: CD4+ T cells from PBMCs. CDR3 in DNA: TGTGCCAGCAGGTCGCAGCTAGCTAACTATGGCTACACCTTC. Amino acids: CASRSQLANYGYTF.